This TCR beta chain was profiled in a study of T cell responses to AZD1222 COVID-19 vaccine. Sequenced by immunoSEQ multiplex PCR; TCRdb stores in-frame clones only, minus some. The sample includes under 140,000 clones, around 85% of them seen just once. The V and J ends lost 1 base and 1 base respectively, with 19 bases between them. This CDR3 is built from 18 residues. The germline gives CDR1 SGHTA, CDR2 FQGNSA. A word on this clone: The antigen remains unidentified.

Study results and caveats: Mapped onto spike, vaccine-associated CD4 TCRs spanned it and were dominant at 160-218 and 743-854. Close to half of all spike-specific TCRs reportedly target regions of the variants that are unmutated. Two AZD1222 administrations were followed by greater Spike-specific TCR breadth and depth.

The receptor comes from an adult in good health. The sequences come from peripheral blood, collected on day 0 of AZD1222 vaccination. The gene calls are TRBV7-2 and TRBJ1-1; D is unclear. The CDR3 loop is CASSLVWKAAAQNTEAFF. As DNA, the CDR3 is TGTGCCAGCAGCTTAGTCTGGAAGGCGGCAGCCCAGAACACTGAAGCTTTCTTT.